Listed below are T cell receptor beta chains from one sample, sequenced in a study of cytomegalovirus exposure and HLA in healthy donors. The table came from immunoSEQ multiplex PCR; TCRdb's copy has only in-frame clones and leaves some out. The table has some 120,000 clones, more than 75% seen once; the top ten hold about 2.2%. The specimen was PBMCs. These receptors originate from a woman in her 30s in good health and CMV-seronegative. The CDR3 runs from the conserved cysteine through the conserved F or W.

v_gene: TRBV14; CDR3aa: CASSLLQPGQGYGYTF
v_gene: TRBV9; CDR3aa: CASSSEGARNTEAFF
v_gene: TRBV5-1; CDR3aa: CASSLARGGTDTQYF
v_gene: TRBV5-1; CDR3aa: CASREERGGRTDTQYF
v_gene: TRBV19; CDR3aa: CASSVAGTGGGQTYEQYF
v_gene: TRBV7-7; CDR3aa: CASSRAGTYEQYF
v_gene: TRBV19; CDR3aa: CASRSTSRTDTQYF
v_gene: TRBV14; CDR3aa: CASSTGGYGYTF
v_gene: TRBV18; CDR3aa: CASSPLVGRLAKNIQYF
v_gene: TRBV11-2; CDR3aa: CASSPKQSTYNEQFF
v_gene: TRBV18; CDR3aa: CASSPTSTTVQFF
v_gene: TRBV30; CDR3aa: CAWTGTGKSPLHF
v_gene: TRBV5-1; CDR3aa: CASSLRKGTTTGELFF
v_gene: TRBV5-6; CDR3aa: CASSWDRVEDTQYF
v_gene: TRBV27; CDR3aa: CASSFAYEVGETQYF
v_gene: TRBV18; CDR3aa: CASSPPGRMNTEAFF
v_gene: TRBV19; CDR3aa: CASSMSSLANYGYTF
v_gene: TRBV15; CDR3aa: CATSRDGGGGEKLFF
v_gene: TRBV7-2; CDR3aa: CASSLGTSGAEQYF
v_gene: TRBV29-1; CDR3aa: CSVDLWQGPDTQYF
v_gene: TRBV9; CDR3aa: CASSGQGGADTQYF
v_gene: TRBV30; CDR3aa: CAWSTGGQETQYF
v_gene: TRBV14; CDR3aa: CASSQEWQNSYEQYF
v_gene: TRBV7-8; CDR3aa: CASSAPGQGAGEQFF
v_gene: TRBV6-5; CDR3aa: CASSYLPGNTEAFF
v_gene: TRBV13; CDR3aa: CASSLGPWTGYEQYF
v_gene: TRBV10-1; CDR3aa: CASSTGTGDTDTQYF
v_gene: TRBV19; CDR3aa: CASTGGFSNQPQHF
v_gene: TRBV5-1; CDR3aa: CASSGMTSGGIRSYNEQFF
v_gene: TRBV25-1; CDR3aa: CASTETSGGHGYGYTF
v_gene: TRBV7-8; CDR3aa: CASSPSLLQGSSNQPQHF
v_gene: TRBV10-3; CDR3aa: CAISRPSGGDNEQFF
v_gene: TRBV7-3; CDR3aa: CASSPGGFRRTDTQYF
v_gene: TRBV6-5; CDR3aa: CASSLTGLGYTF
v_gene: TRBV6-4; CDR3aa: CASRNGPYDTQYF
v_gene: TRBV7-6; CDR3aa: CASSLAGGNYGYTF
v_gene: TRBV15; CDR3aa: CATSFGEGGRETQYF
v_gene: TRBV29-1; CDR3aa: CSVEEGWTEAFF
v_gene: TRBV5-1; CDR3aa: CASSPQGPTYEQYF
v_gene: TRBV4-2; CDR3aa: CASSQGLGQGSGNTIYF
v_gene: TRBV6-1; CDR3aa: CASSELAGGFGEQFF
v_gene: TRBV10-3; CDR3aa: CAISSTEVGTEAFF
v_gene: TRBV27; CDR3aa: CASSSQAYYGYTF
v_gene: TRBV4-1; CDR3aa: CASSQVPGASNQPQHF
v_gene: TRBV10-1; CDR3aa: CASSERQGGGYTF
v_gene: TRBV5-1; CDR3aa: CASSLKWSRGETNLGNEQFF
v_gene: TRBV5-6; CDR3aa: CASSYSSGTGSTYEQYF
v_gene: TRBV9; CDR3aa: CASSVALFTSGVSIYRDTQYF
v_gene: TRBV7-2; CDR3aa: CASSLGQGTEAFF
v_gene: TRBV11-3; CDR3aa: CASSRVNGELFF
v_gene: TRBV5-1; CDR3aa: CASSLGTGVGTEAFF
v_gene: TRBV6-1; CDR3aa: CASSEIGGQGIARQFF
v_gene: TRBV7-9; CDR3aa: CASLKSTGPNEKLFF
v_gene: TRBV5-6; CDR3aa: CASSRGDRPNTEAFF